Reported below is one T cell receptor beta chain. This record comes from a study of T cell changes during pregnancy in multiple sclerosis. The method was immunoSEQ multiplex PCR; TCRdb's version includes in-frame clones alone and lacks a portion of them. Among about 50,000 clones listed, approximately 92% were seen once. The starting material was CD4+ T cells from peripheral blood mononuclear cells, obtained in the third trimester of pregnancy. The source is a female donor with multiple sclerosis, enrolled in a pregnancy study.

CDR3 protein: CASPGDYSNEKLFF. The CDR3 nucleotides read TGTGCCTCCCCGGGGGACTACAGTAATGAAAAACTGTTTTTT. The V call is TRBV30, the J call TRBJ1-4; weak D call: TRBD1 (5 bases). The CDR3 is 14 amino acids. Trimming left V 7 bases short and J 4 bases short, with 16 bases between. The germline V gene encodes CDR1 GTSNPN and CDR2 SVGIG (reference sequence). Looking up the rest from reference TRBV30 and TRBJ1-4 gives the full variable domain: SQTIHQWPATLVQPVGSPLSLECTVEGTSNPNLYWYRQAAGRGLQLLFYSVGIGQISSEVPQNLSASRPQDRQFILSSKKLLLSDSGFYLCASPGDYSNEKLFFGSGTQLSVL.